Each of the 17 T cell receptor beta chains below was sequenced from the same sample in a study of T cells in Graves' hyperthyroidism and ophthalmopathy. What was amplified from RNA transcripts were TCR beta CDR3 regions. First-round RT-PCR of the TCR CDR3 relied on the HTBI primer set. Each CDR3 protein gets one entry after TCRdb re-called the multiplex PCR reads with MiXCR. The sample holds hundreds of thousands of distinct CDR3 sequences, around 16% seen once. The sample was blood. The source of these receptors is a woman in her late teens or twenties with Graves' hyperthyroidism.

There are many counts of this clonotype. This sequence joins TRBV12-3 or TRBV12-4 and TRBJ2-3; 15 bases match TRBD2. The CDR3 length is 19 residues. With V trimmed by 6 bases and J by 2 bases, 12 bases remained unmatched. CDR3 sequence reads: CASSRTGLAGGQITDTQYF. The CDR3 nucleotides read TGTGCCAGCAGCAGGACGGGACTAGCGGGGGGCCAGATCACAGATACGCAGTATTTT.

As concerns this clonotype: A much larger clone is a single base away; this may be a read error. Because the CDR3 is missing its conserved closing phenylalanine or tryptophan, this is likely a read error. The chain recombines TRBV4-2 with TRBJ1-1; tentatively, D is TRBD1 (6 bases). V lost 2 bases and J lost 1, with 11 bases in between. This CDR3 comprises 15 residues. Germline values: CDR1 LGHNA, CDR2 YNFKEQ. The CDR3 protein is CASSQRQDRNTEAFL. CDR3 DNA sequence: TGTGCCAGCAGCCAACGACAGGATCGGAACACTGAAGCTTTCCTT.

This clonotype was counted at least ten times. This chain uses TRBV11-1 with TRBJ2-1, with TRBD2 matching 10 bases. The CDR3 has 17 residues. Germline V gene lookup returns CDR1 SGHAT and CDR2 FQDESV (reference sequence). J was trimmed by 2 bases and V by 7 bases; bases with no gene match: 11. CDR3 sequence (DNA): TGTGCCAGCAACCCGGGTGTACTAGCGGGACCCTACAATGAGCAGTTCTTC. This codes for CASNPGVLAGPYNEQFF.

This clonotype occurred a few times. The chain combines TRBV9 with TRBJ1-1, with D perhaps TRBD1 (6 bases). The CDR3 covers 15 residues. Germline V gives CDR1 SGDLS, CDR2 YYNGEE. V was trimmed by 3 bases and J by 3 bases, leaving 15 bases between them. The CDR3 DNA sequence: TGTGCCAGCAGCGAGGGACACCAACGGGACACTGAAGCTTTCTTT. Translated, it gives CASSEGHQRDTEAFF.

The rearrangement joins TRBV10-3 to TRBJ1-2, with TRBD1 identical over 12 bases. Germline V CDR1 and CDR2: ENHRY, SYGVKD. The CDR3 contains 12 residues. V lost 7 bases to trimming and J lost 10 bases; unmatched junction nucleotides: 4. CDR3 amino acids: CAIMGTGGDYTF. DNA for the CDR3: TGTGCCATCATGGGGACAGGGGGCGACTACACCTTC.

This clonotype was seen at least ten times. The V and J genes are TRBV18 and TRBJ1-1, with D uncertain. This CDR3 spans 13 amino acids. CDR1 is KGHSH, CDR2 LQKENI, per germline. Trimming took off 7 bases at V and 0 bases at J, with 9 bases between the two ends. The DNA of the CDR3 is TGTGCCAGCTTTTCCCGGGTGAACACTGAAGCTTTCTTT. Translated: CASFSRVNTEAFF.

The CDR3 spells CASSQVFAGQSSGNTIYF. The CDR3, as DNA: TGCGCCAGCAGCCAAGTTTTCGCGGGACAAAGCTCTGGAAACACCATATATTTT. The gene calls are TRBV4-1 and TRBJ1-3, with D maybe TRBD1 (6 bases). Between the trimmed V and J ends, which lost 1 base and 0 bases, there was a span of 16 bases. CDR1 is MGHRA and CDR2 is YSYEKL in the germline V gene. The CDR3 consists of 18 residues.

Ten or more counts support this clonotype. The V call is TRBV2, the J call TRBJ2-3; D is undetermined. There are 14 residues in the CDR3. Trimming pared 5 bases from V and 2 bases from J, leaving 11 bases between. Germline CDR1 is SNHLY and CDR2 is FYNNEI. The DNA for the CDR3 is TGTGCCAGCAGTCTCCGTACACTCACAGATACGCAGTATTTT. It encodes CASSLRTLTDTQYF.

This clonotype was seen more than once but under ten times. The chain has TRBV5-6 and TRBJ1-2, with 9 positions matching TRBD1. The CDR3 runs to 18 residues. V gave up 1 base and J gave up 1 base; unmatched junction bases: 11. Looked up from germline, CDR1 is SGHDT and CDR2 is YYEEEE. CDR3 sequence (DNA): TGTGCCAGCAGCTTGCCGAACATGGGACAGGGAGTTAACTATGGCTACACCTTC. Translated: CASSLPNMGQGVNYGYTF.

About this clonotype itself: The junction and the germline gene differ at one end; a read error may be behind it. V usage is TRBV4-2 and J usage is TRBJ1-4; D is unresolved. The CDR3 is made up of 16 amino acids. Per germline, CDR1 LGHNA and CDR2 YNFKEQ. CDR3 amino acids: CASSQGSIATNEKLLF. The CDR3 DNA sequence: TGTGCCAGCAGCCAAGGGTCAATTGCAACTAATGAAAAACTGTTATTT.

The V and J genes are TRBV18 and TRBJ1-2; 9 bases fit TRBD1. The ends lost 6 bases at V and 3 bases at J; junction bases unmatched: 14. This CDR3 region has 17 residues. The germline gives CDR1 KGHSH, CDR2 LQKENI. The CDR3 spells CASSRVGTGFMDYGYTF. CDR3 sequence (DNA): TGTGCCAGCTCGCGCGTCGGGACAGGGTTTATGGACTATGGCTACACCTTC.

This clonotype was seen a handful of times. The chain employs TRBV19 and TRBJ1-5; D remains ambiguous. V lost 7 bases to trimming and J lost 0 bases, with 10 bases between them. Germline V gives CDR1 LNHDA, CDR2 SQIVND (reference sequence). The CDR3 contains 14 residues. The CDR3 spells CASNPVYSNQPQHF. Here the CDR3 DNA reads TGTGCCAGTAACCCGGTATATAGCAATCAGCCCCAGCATTTT.

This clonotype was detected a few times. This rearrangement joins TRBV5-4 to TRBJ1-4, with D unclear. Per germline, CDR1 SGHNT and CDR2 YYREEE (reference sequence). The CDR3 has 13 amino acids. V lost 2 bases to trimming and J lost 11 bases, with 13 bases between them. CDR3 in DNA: TGTGCCAGCAGCTTTTCGGCTTCTGGGAAACTGTTTTTT. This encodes CASSFSASGKLFF.

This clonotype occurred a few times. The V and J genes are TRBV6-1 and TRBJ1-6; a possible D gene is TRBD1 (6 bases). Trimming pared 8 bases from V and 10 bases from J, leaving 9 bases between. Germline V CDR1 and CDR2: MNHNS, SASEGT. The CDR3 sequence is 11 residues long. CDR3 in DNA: TGTGCCAGCGCTGGGGGCTCACCCCTCCACTTT. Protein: CASAGGSPLHF.

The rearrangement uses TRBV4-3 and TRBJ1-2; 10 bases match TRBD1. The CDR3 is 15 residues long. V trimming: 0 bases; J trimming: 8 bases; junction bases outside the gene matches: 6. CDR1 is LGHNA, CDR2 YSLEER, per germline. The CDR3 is CASSQDRDRGHGYTF. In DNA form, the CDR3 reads TGCGCCAGCAGCCAAGACCGGGACAGGGGACACGGCTACACCTTC.

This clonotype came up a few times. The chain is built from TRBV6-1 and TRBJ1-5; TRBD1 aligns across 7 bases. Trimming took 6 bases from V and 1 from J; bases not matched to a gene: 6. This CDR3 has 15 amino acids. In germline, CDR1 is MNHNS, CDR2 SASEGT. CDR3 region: CASRPDRLSNQPQHF. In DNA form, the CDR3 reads TGTGCCAGCAGACCGGACAGGCTGAGCAATCAGCCCCAGCATTTT.

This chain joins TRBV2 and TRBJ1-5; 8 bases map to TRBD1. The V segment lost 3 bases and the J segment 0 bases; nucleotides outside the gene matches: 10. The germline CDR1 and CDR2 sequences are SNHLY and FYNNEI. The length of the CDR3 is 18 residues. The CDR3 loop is CASSDSMRTGSSNQPQHF. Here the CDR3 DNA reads TGTGCCAGCAGTGATTCCATGAGGACAGGGAGTAGCAATCAGCCCCAGCATTTT. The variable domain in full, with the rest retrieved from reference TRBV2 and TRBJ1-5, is EPEVTQTPSHQVTQMGQEVILRCVPISNHLYFYWYRQILGQKVEFLVSFYNNEISEKSEIFDDQFSVERPDGSNFTLKIRSTKLEDSAMYFCASSDSMRTGSSNQPQHFGDGTRLSIL.